This TCR beta chain comes out of a study of OX40 agonist ivuxolimab in advanced cancers. Background on the study: Having had anti-PD-1, anti-PD-L1 or anti-CTLA-4 therapy before was allowed, and over 35% had some. Two cutaneous melanoma patients and one hepatocellular carcinoma patient, three in all, had partial responses. Whole-study findings and limits: The expanded peripheral T cells' antigen specificity was not determined.

CDR3 size: 15 residues. The germline gives CDR1 MNHEY, CDR2 SMNVEV (reference sequence). Trimming left V 0 bases short and J 2 bases short, with 8 bases between. For this clone: Its antigen is not known.

Here immunoSEQ multiplex PCR was the method, and the copy in TCRdb shows in-frame clones only, minus some. The sample has 41,000 or so clones, over 80% seen once. Sequenced material: CD4+ or CD8+ T cells sorted from blood, taken in a trial of the OX40 agonist ivuxolimab. The source of this sequence is an adult with an advanced solid tumor such as melanoma, head and neck, liver or kidney cancer. This chain connects TRBV27 to TRBJ1-3; D not certain. CDR3 DNA sequence: TGTGCCAGCAGTTTATCGTTTGTAGCTGGAAACACCATATATTTT. It specifies CASSLSFVAGNTIYF.